The 26 T cell receptor beta chains reported below all come from one sample, sequenced in a study of cytomegalovirus exposure and HLA in healthy donors. The PCR had 60 Vbeta and 13 Jbeta primers. Produced via immunoSEQ multiplex PCR; TCRdb's table is partial and in-frame only. The table shows approximately 180,000 clones, with 81% occurring only once. Sequencing was done on a sample of PBMCs. The receptors shown here come from a woman in her thirties in good health and CMV-seronegative.

In DNA form, the CDR3 reads TGTGCCAGCAGTGAATACATACAGCACTATGGCTACACCTTC. Its translation is CASSEYIQHYGYTF. This chain connects TRBV6-5 to TRBJ1-2, with unresolved D. This CDR3 has 14 residues. Germline V CDR1 and CDR2: MNHEY, SVGAGI. V dropped 5 bases and J dropped 3 bases, with 13 bases sitting between them.

This chain joins TRBV7-2 and TRBJ2-2, with 9 bases lining up with TRBD1. From germline, CDR1 is SGHTA and CDR2 FQGNSA. V lost 5 bases, J lost 5 bases, and 6 bases stayed unmatched. The CDR3 totals 15 residues. CDR3 DNA: TGTGCCAGCAGCCGACGACAGGGGGGGACCGGGGAGCTGTTTTTT. Translated: CASSRRQGGTGELFF.

This clone came up a few times. The rearrangement uses TRBV29-1 and TRBJ1-2; 8 nucleotides line up with TRBD1. This CDR3 region has 14 residues. The V segment lost 7 bases and the J segment 0 bases; nucleotides outside the gene matches: 7. In germline, CDR1 is SQVTM, CDR2 ANQGSEA. DNA for the CDR3: TGCAGCGGGTCCGGGACAGGAGCTAACTATGGCTACACCTTC. This translates into CSGSGTGANYGYTF.

V usage is TRBV28 and J usage is TRBJ1-2, with 10 bases lining up with TRBD1. Trimming cost V 5 bases and J 4 bases; bases outside gene matches: 4. Germline CDR1 MDHEN, CDR2 SYDVKM. The CDR3 spans 14 residues. The CDR3 here is CASSPGTGVYGYTF. The CDR3, as DNA: TGTGCCAGCAGTCCTGGGACAGGGGTCTATGGCTACACCTTC.

This clone was detected only once. The V and J genes are TRBV4-3 and TRBJ2-3; no reliable D call. Germline V CDR1 and CDR2: LGHNA, YSLEER. CDR3 length equals 14 residues. V dropped 1 base and J dropped 1 base, with 6 bases sitting between them. The CDR3, as DNA: TGCGCCAGCAGCCAAGCGCGCCGCACAGATACGCAGTATTTT. Its translation: CASSQARRTDTQYF.

V is TRBV5-6 and J is TRBJ2-5, with 11 bases identical to TRBD1. V shed 4 bases, J shed 7 bases, and the junction held 6 bases outside the gene matches. Germline V gives CDR1 SGHDT, CDR2 YYEEEE. CDR3 length: 14 residues. The CDR3 sequence: CASSTSGTGGTQYF. The CDR3 nucleotides read TGTGCCAGCAGCACCTCCGGGACAGGGGGGACCCAGTACTTC.

The V and J genes are TRBV28 and TRBJ1-1; D remains unclear. The CDR3 covers 11 residues. The germline V gene encodes CDR1 MDHEN and CDR2 SYDVKM. V was clipped by 4 bases and J by 11 bases, with 11 bases between them. CDR3 sequence (DNA): TGTGCCAGCAGTTACGAGAGGGTGGCTTTCTTT. Its translation is CASSYERVAFF.

The chain is built from TRBV6-1 and TRBJ1-2; D is possibly TRBD1 (5 bases). The ends were cut back, 2 bases at V and 5 bases at J, with 15 bases in the middle. Per germline, CDR1 MNHNS and CDR2 SASEGT. This CDR3 has 15 residues. The CDR3 DNA reads TGTGCCAGCAGTGAATTCTTGGGGCAGCTGTATGGCTACACCTTC. Encoded protein: CASSEFLGQLYGYTF.

The J gene is TRBJ1-1, the V gene TRBV20-1; 7 bases match TRBD1. Germline CDR1 and CDR2: DFQATT and SNEGSKA (reference sequence). This CDR3 is 11 amino acids long. The CDR3 reads CRGIQGTEAFF. The DNA of the CDR3 is TGCAGGGGAATACAGGGGACTGAAGCTTTCTTT.

This clone was seen just once. The V call is TRBV19, the J call TRBJ1-5, with 7 positions matching TRBD1. There are 15 residues in the CDR3. Germline trimming cut 4 bases from V and 4 bases from J; bases unmatched to any gene: 7. CDR1 is LNHDA and CDR2 is SQIVND in the germline V gene (reference sequence). The CDR3 coding sequence is TGTGCCAGTAGTAATCTCGAGGGGGCAAATCAGCCCCAGCATTTT. It yields the protein CASSNLEGANQPQHF. Full variable domain (remainder filled in from reference TRBV19 and TRBJ1-5): DGGITQSPKYLFRKEGQNVTLSCEQNLNHDAMYWYRQDPGQGLRLIYYSQIVNDFQKGDIAEGYSVSREKKESFPLTVTSAQKNPTAFYLCASSNLEGANQPQHFGDGTRLSIL.

The gene calls are TRBV19 and TRBJ2-4, with 7 bases matching TRBD2. The CDR3 runs 14 residues. The V gene end was trimmed by 5 bases and the J gene end by 3 bases; junction bases not matched to a gene: 4. The germline CDR1 and CDR2 sequences are LNHDA and SQIVND (reference sequence). CDR3 in DNA: TGTGCCAGTAGTGGGGAGGGAGGCAAAAACATTCAGTACTTC. Translation gives CASSGEGGKNIQYF.

The chain has TRBV9 and TRBJ1-2; D ambiguous. This CDR3 has 14 amino acids. CDR1 and CDR2 from the germline V gene are SGDLS and YYNGEE. V lost 3 bases and J 4 bases, leaving 13 bases between the germline ends. As DNA, the CDR3 is TGTGCCAGCAGCGGAGACTCCCCTGTCTATGGCTACACCTTC. Translation gives CASSGDSPVYGYTF.

This clone has just a few counts. This chain uses TRBV2 with TRBJ1-2, with D hard to call. Trimming took 10 bases from V and 5 from J, leaving 14 bases between them. Germline lookup yields CDR1 SNHLY and CDR2 FYNNEI. The length of the CDR3 is 12 residues. This chain's CDR3 is CAKKTGEYGYTF. As DNA, the CDR3 is TGTGCCAAAAAGACCGGGGAATATGGCTACACCTTC.

CDR3 bases: TGTGCCAGCAGCCCAGACAGGGATCCCCCGGGCGGCTACACCTTC. Its protein product is CASSPDRDPPGGYTF. This chain joins TRBV7-3 and TRBJ1-2; 7 bases line up with TRBD1. CDR1 is SGHTA and CDR2 is FQGTGA in the germline V gene. V shed 5 bases, J shed 8 bases, and the junction held 14 bases outside the gene matches. The CDR3 has 15 residues.

This clone was seen only a few times. The chain is built from TRBV10-1 and TRBJ1-2; 8 bases line up with TRBD1. The CDR3 has 16 residues. With V trimmed by 6 bases and J by 0 bases, 9 bases remained unmatched. In germline, CDR1 is WNHNN, CDR2 SYGVQD (reference sequence). The CDR3 protein is CASRGQGLKANYGYTF. CDR3 DNA: TGCGCCAGCAGAGGACAGGGCCTCAAAGCTAACTATGGCTACACCTTC.

This clone appeared once. The rearrangement uses TRBV2 and TRBJ1-5; possibly TRBD1 for D (5 bases). Germline V gene data show CDR1 as SNHLY and CDR2 as FYNNEI. Trimming removed 7 bases from V and 9 bases from J, with 19 bases in between. The CDR3 spans 14 residues. The CDR3: CASTIGQGIGPQHF. The CDR3 bases are TGTGCCAGCACTATCGGGCAGGGTATAGGGCCCCAGCATTTT.

The rearrangement uses TRBV2 and TRBJ1-5, with 9 bases lining up with TRBD1. Germline CDR1 and CDR2: SNHLY and FYNNEI. The J segment lost 7 bases and the V segment lost 1 base, leaving 23 bases of the junction unmatched. CDR3 length: 21 amino acids. The CDR3 here is CASSEVFGGGDRAKGAQPQHF. CDR3 bases: TGTGCCAGCAGTGAAGTCTTCGGGGGTGGGGACAGGGCTAAAGGGGCGCAGCCCCAGCATTTT.

The genes are TRBV6-1 and TRBJ1-3; tentatively, D is TRBD1 (5 bases). V dropped 8 bases and J dropped 0 bases, with 11 bases sitting between them. This CDR3 region has 14 residues. CDR1 is MNHNS and CDR2 is SASEGT in the germline V gene. The CDR3 reads CASLRAISGNTIYF. CDR3 DNA sequence: TGTGCCAGCCTCAGGGCCATCTCTGGAAACACCATATATTTT.

V gene TRBV7-9 combines with J gene TRBJ1-1; no clear D. The CDR3 covers 13 residues. In germline, CDR1 is SEHNR, CDR2 FQNEAQ (reference sequence). The V end lost 1 base, the J end lost 2 bases, and 5 bases lay between the germline ends. CDR3 bases: TGTGCCAGCAGCTTAGATCCTAACACTGAAGCTTTCTTT. Amino acid sequence: CASSLDPNTEAFF.

This chain connects TRBV6-1 to TRBJ2-7; possibly TRBD2 for D (6 bases). Germline CDR1 is MNHNS and CDR2 is SASEGT. The CDR3 contains 15 residues. The ends were cut back, 7 bases at V and 2 bases at J, with 18 bases in the middle. CDR3 bases: TGTGCCAGCAACCCGACGTGGGTAGCGGCCTACGAGCAGTACTTC. Translated, it gives CASNPTWVAAYEQYF.

V is TRBV29-1 and J is TRBJ2-1, with 7 bases aligning to TRBD2. The V and J ends lost 1 base and 4 bases, in that order; junction bases with no gene match: 4. Germline values: CDR1 SQVTM, CDR2 ANQGSEA. The CDR3 is 14 amino acids. Here the CDR3 reads CSVEGLAEYNEQFF. Written as DNA, the CDR3 is TGCAGCGTTGAAGGCCTAGCGGAATACAATGAGCAGTTCTTC.

The chain combines TRBV28 with TRBJ1-2; 10 nucleotides align to TRBD1. This CDR3 is built from 15 residues. Germline assignment: CDR1 MDHEN and CDR2 SYDVKM. The junction had 6 bases not matched to a gene; V was cut back by 1 base and J by 7 bases. The CDR3 DNA reads TGTGCCAGCAGTTTATATGGGACAGGGGTCTTTGGCTACACCTTC. Residues: CASSLYGTGVFGYTF.

V is TRBV2 and J is TRBJ1-5; TRBD1 matches 8 bases. Germline V gene lookup returns CDR1 SNHLY and CDR2 FYNNEI. Trimming at V came to 6 bases and at J to 0 bases, leaving 4 bases not matched to a gene. The CDR3 contains 15 residues. The chain's CDR3 is CASSGQGHSNQPQHF. DNA for the CDR3: TGTGCCAGCAGCGGACAGGGACATAGCAATCAGCCCCAGCATTTT.

This sequence joins TRBV21-1 and TRBJ2-3; TRBD2 is the table's D call and was not checked against the DNA. TRBV21-1 is given as a pseudogene. The CDR3 runs to 15 residues. The CDR3 protein is CASSKASIATDTQYF. The CDR3 bases are TGTGCCAGCAGCAAAGCGAGCATAGCTACAGATACGCAGTATTTT.

V and J are TRBV11-2 and TRBJ2-1; 13 bases match TRBD2. Germline V gene data show CDR1 as SGHAT and CDR2 as FQNNGV. Trimming removed 4 bases from V and 7 bases from J; junction bases left unmatched: 10. This CDR3 is built from 17 residues. The CDR3 DNA reads TGTGCCAGCAGCTCGATCCCCGGGACTAGCGGGATGAATGAGCAGTTCTTC. It is translated as CASSSIPGTSGMNEQFF.

DNA of the CDR3: TGTGCCAGCAGCCAGGGGGGTTATGAAAAACTGTTTTTT. Protein: CASSQGGYEKLFF. The chain carries TRBV5-8 and TRBJ1-4; the match to TRBD1 covers 7 bases. This CDR3 contains 13 residues. Germline assignment: CDR1 SGHTS and CDR2 YDEGEE. V shed 4 bases, J shed 6 bases, and the junction held 3 bases outside the gene matches.